This TCR beta chain originates from a study of beta chain features in type 1 diabetes. Reverse transcribing all isolated RNA meant expressed TCRB transcripts were sequenced. Clones were read by immunoSEQ multiplex PCR, and TCRdb kept only the in-frame ones, dropping some. The table lists under 300,000 clones, approximately 14% of them singletons. Turning to this clone: Its cognate antigen is unknown.

This CDR3 region has 14 residues. The V gene's germline CDR1 is SNHLY and CDR2 FYNNEI. With 1 base removed from V and 9 bases from J, the gap between germline ends came to 13 bases. Study-wide results and limits: VDJ junctions from type 1 diabetes patients carried fewer insertions and larger deletions. For Type 1 diabetes patients, all four CD4+ subsets carried TCRB CDR3s that were moderately but significantly shorter. For patients, the naive, central memory and Treg TCRB repertoires appeared more alike than for healthy donors.

Via the markers CD45RO/CCR7/CD25/CD127/CD95/CD27, stem cell-like memory, regulatory, central memory and naive CD4+ cells were sorted. Sequenced: naive CD4+ T cells from blood. The rearrangement joins TRBV2 to TRBJ2-1, with D tentatively TRBD2 (6 bases). The source of this sequence is a man between 25 and 39 years old with type 1 diabetes. CDR3 coding DNA: TGTGCCAGCAGTGAAGATGGGGGAGGACTTGAGCAGTTCTTC. Its translation is CASSEDGGGLEQFF.